This TCR beta chain was recorded in a study of blood T cells in healthy people across ages. Findings and limits, study-wide: Diversity of TCR beta correlated strongly with naive T cell percentage. Naive and antigen-experienced cells could not be conclusively compared, given unsorted PBMCs.

PCR was performed a second time for about 6 to 11 cycles using a sample-barcoded 5' primer and a J-beta primer mix. Using its own MiXCR run on the 5' RACE reads, TCRdb lists one record per CDR3 protein. Of about 800,000 distinct CDR3 sequences in the sample, roughly 60% were seen once. On this clonotype: Its specificity is unknown.

Extractions gave at least 5 micrograms of total RNA per sample. CDR3 size: 12 residues. V was shortened by 1 base and J by 1 base, with 2 bases between the two germline ends. CDR1 is GTSNPN and CDR2 is SVGIG in the germline V gene (reference sequence). The TCR comes from a man aged 25 to 40 in good health. The chain joins TRBV30 to TRBJ1-5; D remains ambiguous. The sequenced sample consisted of blood. The CDR3 nucleotides read TGTGCCTGGAGTGGGAGCAATCAGCCCCAGCATTTT. Encoded protein: CAWSGSNQPQHF.